The 4 T cell receptor beta chains below all came from one sample that was sequenced in a study of blood T cells in healthy people across ages. Primed by a sample-barcoded 5' primer and a J-beta primer mix, a second PCR proceeded for about 7 to 11 cycles. TCRdb fed the 5' RACE reads into MiXCR, producing one record per CDR3 protein. The sample has around 1.5 million distinct CDR3 sequences; about 35% are singletons. Material: blood. The receptors stem from a woman in her twenties or thirties in good health.

The chain employs TRBV15 and TRBJ2-4; 8 nucleotides align to TRBD1. V shed 1 base, J shed 13 bases, and the junction held 12 bases outside the gene matches. Germline assignment: CDR1 LNHNV and CDR2 YYDKDF (reference sequence). The CDR3 is made up of 15 amino acids. The CDR3 sequence: CATSRGTGQGYKQYF. The CDR3 bases are TGTGCCACCAGCAGAGGAACAGGACAGGGCTACAAGCAGTACTTC. The full variable domain, rest sourced from reference TRBV15 and TRBJ2-4, is DAMVIQNPRYQVTQFGKPVTLSCSQTLNHNVMYWYQQKSSQAPKLLFHYYDKDFNNEADTPDNFQSRRPNTSFCFLDIRSPGLGDTAMYLCATSRGTGQGYKQYFGAGTRLSVL.

CDR3: CASSDQELLGTNTEAFF. The CDR3 region has the DNA TGTGCCAGCAGCGATCAGGAATTATTAGGGACGAACACTGAAGCTTTCTTT. This chain connects TRBV9 to TRBJ1-1; tentative D call: TRBD1 (5 bases). V lost 3 bases to trimming and J lost 1 base, with 19 bases between them. Germline V lookup: CDR1 SGDLS, CDR2 YYNGEE. The CDR3 spans 17 residues.

In this sample, this clonotype turned up a few times. CDR3 sequence reads: CASTATGGSYEQYF. The CDR3, as DNA: TGTGCCAGCACCGCGACAGGGGGCTCCTACGAGCAGTACTTC. The J gene is TRBJ2-7, the V gene TRBV2; 9 nucleotides agree with TRBD1. With V trimmed by 7 bases and J by 0 bases, 4 bases remained unmatched. The CDR3 is made up of 14 amino acids. Looked up from germline, CDR1 is SNHLY and CDR2 is FYNNEI. Combining the CDR3 with reference TRBV2 and TRBJ2-7 gives the whole variable domain EPEVTQTPSHQVTQMGQEVILRCVPISNHLYFYWYRQILGQKVEFLVSFYNNEISEKSEIFDDQFSVERPDGSNFTLKIRSTKLEDSAMYFCASTATGGSYEQYFGPGTRLTVT.

This clonotype was counted between two and nine times. V and J are TRBV5-6 and TRBJ1-6, with 8 bases lining up with TRBD1. The CDR3 consists of 14 residues. The V gene end was trimmed by 4 bases and the J gene end by 10 bases; junction bases not matched to a gene: 7. Germline-derived CDR1 and CDR2 are SGHDT and YYEEEE. The CDR3 loop is CASSTGQAGSPLHF. The CDR3 DNA sequence: TGTGCCAGCAGCACGGGACAGGCTGGCTCACCCCTCCACTTT.